This T cell receptor (beta chain) is drawn from a study of response to subunit inactivated influenza vaccine. The study, taken as a whole, reports: Seasonal influenza vaccination, on each occasion, was suggested by the authors to recruit few new T cells.

Each CDR3 protein is one row after TCRdb ran MiXCR on the RT-PCR reads. Of 860,000 or so distinct CDR3 sequences listed, 21% are singletons. V shed 3 bases, J shed 7 bases, and the junction held 8 bases outside the gene matches. The CDR3 runs to 15 residues. Germline V gene lookup returns CDR1 SGHTA and CDR2 FQGNSA. Worth noting for this clonotype: Its matching antigen is unknown.

The sample consisted of PBMCs from blood, taken roughly 5 days after vaccination. V is TRBV7-2 and J is TRBJ2-1; 8 nucleotides match TRBD2. The TCR was taken from a man aged 50-60 years who received an inactivated influenza vaccine. The CDR3 nucleotides are TGTGCCAGCAGCTTTTTGCTAGCGGGTCGTAATGAGCAGTTCTTC. It translates to CASSFLLAGRNEQFF.